The rows below give T cell receptor beta chains drawn from one sample of a study of beta chain features in type 1 diabetes. Repertoires were generated with immunoSEQ multiplex PCR, while TCRdb's copy carries only in-frame clones and drops some. This table has fewer than 200,000 clones, about 9.4% appearing once. Source material: central memory CD4+ T cells from blood. Receptors were obtained from a man under 40 with type 1 diabetes. CDR3s include the opening cysteine and the closing phenylalanine or tryptophan. A D gene is named only where the DNA matches it firmly. Clone size is given for some rows only: seen once, a few or many times, or a class if the clone is expanded.

v_call	clone_size	d_call	j_call	cdr3_nt	cdr3_aa
TRBV7-8	NA	TRBD1	TRBJ2-7	TGTGCCAGCAGCTTAAGTCGAGCAGGGGGCTCCTACGAGCAGTACTTC	CASSLSRAGGSYEQYF
TRBV28	NA	NA	TRBJ2-3	TGTGCCAGCAGTGACAGGCTATTCACAGATACGCAGTATTTT	CASSDRLFTDTQYF
TRBV6-1	few	NA	TRBJ1-5	TGTGCCAGCAGTAGGTCGCCTAGCGGCAATCAGCCCCAGCATTTT	CASSRSPSGNQPQHF
TRBV5-4	few	TRBD1	TRBJ2-1	TGTGCCAGATCCACAGGGGGTGCGCTTTACAATGAGCAGTTCTTC	CARSTGGALYNEQFF
TRBV28	NA	TRBD1	TRBJ2-7	TGTGCCAGCAGTACCCCCGGGACAGGCTCCTACGAGCAGTACTTC	CASSTPGTGSYEQYF
TRBV30	few	TRBD2	TRBJ2-1	TGTGCCTCGACGACGAGCGGGAGCTCCTACAATGAGCAGTTCTTC	CASTTSGSSYNEQFF
TRBV7-8	few	NA	TRBJ1-1	TGTGCCAGCAGCTCCACGCGCGGGGGGCGGAACACTGAAGCTTTCTTT	CASSSTRGGRNTEAFF
TRBV6-5	NA	NA	TRBJ2-7	TGTGCCAGCAGGAGAGACAGCGAAGGCTTTTACGAGCAGTACTTC	CASRRDSEGFYEQYF
TRBV13	NA	TRBD2	TRBJ2-7	TGTGCCAGCAGCCAGACTAGCGGGAGAGGCGAGCAGTACTTC	CASSQTSGRGEQYF
TRBV10-3	NA	TRBD1	TRBJ2-3	TGTGCCATCAGTGGGTGGGGACAGGGGACAGATACGCAGTATTTT	CAISGWGQGTDTQYF
TRBV19	NA	TRBD2	TRBJ2-1	TGTGCCAGTAGTAAAGGGACTAGCGGGAGGAGCTCCTACAATGAGCAGTTCTTC	CASSKGTSGRSSYNEQFF
TRBV10-3	NA	NA	TRBJ1-2	TGTGCCATCAGTGACAGGGCCATCTATGGCTACACCTTC	CAISDRAIYGYTF
TRBV28	NA	TRBD2	TRBJ2-5	TGTGCCAGCAGCGCGGGACTAGCGGGCCGGCCCCAGTACTTC	CASSAGLAGRPQYF
TRBV7-8	NA	TRBD2	TRBJ2-1	TGTGCCAGCAGCTCCGGGACTAGCGGGAGGGCGGGGGAGCAGTTCTTC	CASSSGTSGRAGEQFF
TRBV7-6	NA	TRBD2	TRBJ2-7	TGTGCCAGCAGCTTGGCTGGCGGGAGTTCCTACGAGCAGTACTTC	CASSLAGGSSYEQYF
TRBV18	few	NA	TRBJ2-1	TGTGCCAGCTCACCACCTAGCGGAGCCAACAATGAGCAGTTCTTC	CASSPPSGANNEQFF
TRBV7-2	NA	NA	TRBJ2-6	TGTGCCAGCAGCTTAGTGAGCGGCTCTGGGGCCAACGTCCTGACTTTC	CASSLVSGSGANVLTF
TRBV7-2	NA	TRBD2	TRBJ2-7	TGTGCCAGCAGACGGATAGCGGGAGTCTCCTACGAGCAGTACTTC	CASRRIAGVSYEQYF
TRBV19	NA	TRBD2	TRBJ2-1	TGTGCCAGTAGTATGAATAGTGCTAGCGGGACCTACAATGAGCAGTTCTTC	CASSMNSASGTYNEQFF
TRBV28	few	NA	TRBJ1-5	TGTGCCAGCAGACCGCAAGGGGTGGTCGGTGGGCCCCAGCATTTT	CASRPQGVVGGPQHF
TRBV9	few	TRBD2	TRBJ2-7	TGTGCCAGCAGCGTAGCCGGGACTAGCTTATACGAGCAGTACTTC	CASSVAGTSLYEQYF
TRBV4-1	few	TRBD2	TRBJ2-7	TGCGCCAGCAGCCAAGGACTAGCGGAGCCAACCGAGCAGTACTTC	CASSQGLAEPTEQYF
TRBV10-2	few	TRBD2	TRBJ2-1	TGCGCCAGCAGTGAGTCACTAGCGGATAATGAGCAGTTCTTC	CASSESLADNEQFF
TRBV30	few	NA	TRBJ1-5	TGTGCCTGGAGCGAGACAGGATACAGGGAGCCCCAGCATTTT	CAWSETGYREPQHF
TRBV28	few	TRBD1	TRBJ1-1	TGTGCCAGCACCCGACAGGGGGCGGGGCCTGAAGCTTTCTTT	CASTRQGAGPEAFF
TRBV6-6	NA	NA	TRBJ2-2	TGTGCCAGCAGTGCCAGGGTGGATACCGGGGAGCTGTTTTTT	CASSARVDTGELFF
TRBV11-1	NA	TRBD1	TRBJ2-1	TGTGCCAGCAGCTTACCACAGGGGGCAAATGAGCAGTTCTTC	CASSLPQGANEQFF
TRBV6-1	NA	TRBD2	TRBJ2-1	TGTGCCAGCAGTGAGGGACTAGCGAACAATGAGCAGTTCTTC	CASSEGLANNEQFF
TRBV7-2	few	TRBD2	TRBJ2-5	TGTGCCAGCAGCGCCGGACTAGCGGGAGGAGAGACCCAGTACTTC	CASSAGLAGGETQYF
TRBV7-9	NA	NA	TRBJ2-5	TGTGCCAGCAGCCCAGGGGATTCCTACGAGACCCAGTACTTC	CASSPGDSYETQYF
TRBV19	few	TRBD1	TRBJ1-1	TGTGCCAGTAGCACAGGACAGGGTTACCCTGAAGCTTTCTTT	CASSTGQGYPEAFF